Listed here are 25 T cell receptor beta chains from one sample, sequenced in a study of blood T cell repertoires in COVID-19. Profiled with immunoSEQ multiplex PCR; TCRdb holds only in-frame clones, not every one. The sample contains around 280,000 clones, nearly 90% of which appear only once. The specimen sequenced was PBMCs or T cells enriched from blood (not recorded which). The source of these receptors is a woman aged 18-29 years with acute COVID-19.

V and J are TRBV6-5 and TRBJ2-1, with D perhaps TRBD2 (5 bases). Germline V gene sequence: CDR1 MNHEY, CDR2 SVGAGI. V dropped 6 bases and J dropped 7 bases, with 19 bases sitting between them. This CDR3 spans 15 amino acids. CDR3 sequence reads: CASRMRESPVNEQFF. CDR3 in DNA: TGTGCCAGCAGGATGAGGGAGTCGCCAGTTAATGAGCAGTTCTTC.

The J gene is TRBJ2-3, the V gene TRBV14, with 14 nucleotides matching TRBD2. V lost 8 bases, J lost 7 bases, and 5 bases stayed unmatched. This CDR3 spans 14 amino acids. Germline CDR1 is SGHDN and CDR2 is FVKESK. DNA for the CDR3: TGTGCCAGCGCCAGACTAGCGGGAGGGAATACGCAGTATTTT. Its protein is CASARLAGGNTQYF.

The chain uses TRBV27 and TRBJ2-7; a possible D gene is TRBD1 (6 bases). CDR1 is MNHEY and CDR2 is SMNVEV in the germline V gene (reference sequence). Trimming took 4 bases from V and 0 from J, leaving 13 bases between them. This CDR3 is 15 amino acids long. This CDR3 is CASSWMGASSYEQYF. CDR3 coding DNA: TGTGCCAGCAGTTGGATGGGGGCGAGCTCCTACGAGCAGTACTTC.

The chain's CDR3 is CASSSPSTGSTGELFF. The CDR3, as DNA: TGTGCCAGCAGCTCCCCTTCTACAGGGAGTACCGGGGAGCTGTTTTTT. This chain joins TRBV7-6 and TRBJ2-2; weak D call: TRBD1 (6 bases). Germline assignment: CDR1 SGHVS and CDR2 FNYEAQ. Trimming cost V 4 bases and J 5 bases, with 17 bases left between them. The CDR3 has 16 amino acids.

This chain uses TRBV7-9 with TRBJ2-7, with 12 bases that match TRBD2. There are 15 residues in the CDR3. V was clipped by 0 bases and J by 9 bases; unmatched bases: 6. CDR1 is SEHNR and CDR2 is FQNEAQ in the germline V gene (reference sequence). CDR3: CASSLARLAGEVQYF. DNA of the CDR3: TGTGCCAGCAGCTTAGCCAGACTAGCGGGAGAGGTGCAGTACTTC.

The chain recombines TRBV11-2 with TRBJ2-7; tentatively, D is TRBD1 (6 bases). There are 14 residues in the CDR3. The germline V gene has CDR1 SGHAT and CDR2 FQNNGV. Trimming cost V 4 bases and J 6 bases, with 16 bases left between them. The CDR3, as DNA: TGTGCCAGCAGCTCCTCGAACAGGGTACGCGAGCAGTACTTC. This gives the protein CASSSSNRVREQYF.

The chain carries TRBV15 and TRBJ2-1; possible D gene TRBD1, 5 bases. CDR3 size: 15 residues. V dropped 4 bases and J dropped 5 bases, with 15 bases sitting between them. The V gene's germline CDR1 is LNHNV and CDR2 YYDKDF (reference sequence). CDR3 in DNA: TGTGCCACCAGCACCTTCTCGACAGTAAACAATGAGCAGTTCTTC. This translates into CATSTFSTVNNEQFF.

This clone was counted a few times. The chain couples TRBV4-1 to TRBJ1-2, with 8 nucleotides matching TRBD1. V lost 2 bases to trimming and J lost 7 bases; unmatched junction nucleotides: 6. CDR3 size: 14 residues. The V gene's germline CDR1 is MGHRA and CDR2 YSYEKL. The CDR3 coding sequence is TGCGCCAGCAGCCAAACGCAGGGGGCGGTTGGCTACACCTTC. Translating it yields CASSQTQGAVGYTF.

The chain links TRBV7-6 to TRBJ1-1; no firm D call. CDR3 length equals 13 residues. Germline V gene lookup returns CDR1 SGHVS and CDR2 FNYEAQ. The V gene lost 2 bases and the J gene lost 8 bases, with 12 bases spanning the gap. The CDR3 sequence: CASSLRKHGEAFF. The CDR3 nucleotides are TGTGCCAGCAGCTTACGGAAACACGGGGAAGCTTTCTTT. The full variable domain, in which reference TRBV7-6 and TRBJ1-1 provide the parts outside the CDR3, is GAGVSQSPRYKVTKRGQDVALRCDPISGHVSLYWYRQALGQGPEFLTYFNYEAQQDKSGLPNDRFSAERPEGSISTLTIQRTEQRDSAMYRCASSLRKHGEAFFGQGTRLTVV.

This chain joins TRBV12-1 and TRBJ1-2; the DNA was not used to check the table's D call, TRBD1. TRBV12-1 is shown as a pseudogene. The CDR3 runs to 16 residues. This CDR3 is CASSTRDRVPNYGYTF. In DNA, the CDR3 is TGTGCCAGCAGTACCCGGGACAGGGTACCCAACTATGGCTACACCTTC.

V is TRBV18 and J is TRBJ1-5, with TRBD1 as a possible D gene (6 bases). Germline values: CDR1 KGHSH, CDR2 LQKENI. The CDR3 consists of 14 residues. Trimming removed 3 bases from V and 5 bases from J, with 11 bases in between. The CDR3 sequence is CASSPGTQHQPQHF. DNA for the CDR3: TGTGCCAGCTCACCCGGGACACAGCATCAGCCCCAGCATTTT.

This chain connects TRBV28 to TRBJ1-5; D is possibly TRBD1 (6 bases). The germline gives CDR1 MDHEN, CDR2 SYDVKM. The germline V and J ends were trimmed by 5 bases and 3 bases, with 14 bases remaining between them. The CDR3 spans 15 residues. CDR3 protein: CASSVRQVNNQPQHF. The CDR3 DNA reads TGTGCCAGCAGTGTCCGACAGGTTAACAATCAGCCCCAGCATTTT.

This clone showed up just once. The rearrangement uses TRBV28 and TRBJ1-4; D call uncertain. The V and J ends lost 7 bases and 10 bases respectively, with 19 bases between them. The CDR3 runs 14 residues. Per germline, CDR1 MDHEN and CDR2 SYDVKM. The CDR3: CASTPSAPEGKLFF. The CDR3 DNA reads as TGTGCCAGCACCCCATCGGCCCCCGAGGGAAAACTGTTTTTT.

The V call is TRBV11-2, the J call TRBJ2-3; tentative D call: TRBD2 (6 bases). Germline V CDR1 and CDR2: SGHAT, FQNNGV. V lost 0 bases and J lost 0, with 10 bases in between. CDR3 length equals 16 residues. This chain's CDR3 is CASSLEGGTSTDTQYF. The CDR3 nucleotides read TGTGCCAGCAGCTTAGAAGGCGGGACCAGCACAGATACGCAGTATTTT.

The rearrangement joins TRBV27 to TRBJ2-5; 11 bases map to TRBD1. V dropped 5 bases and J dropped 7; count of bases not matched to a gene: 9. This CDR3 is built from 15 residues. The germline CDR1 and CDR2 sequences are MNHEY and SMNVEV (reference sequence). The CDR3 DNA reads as TGTGCCAGCAGTCTCCGGGACAGGGGGAGGGGGACCCAGTACTTC. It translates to CASSLRDRGRGTQYF.

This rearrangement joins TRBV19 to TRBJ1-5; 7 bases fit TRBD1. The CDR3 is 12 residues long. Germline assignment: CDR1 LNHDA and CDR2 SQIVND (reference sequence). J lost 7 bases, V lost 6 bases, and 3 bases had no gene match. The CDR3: CASRQGHQPQHF. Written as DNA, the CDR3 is TGTGCCAGTAGACAGGGGCACCAGCCCCAGCATTTT.

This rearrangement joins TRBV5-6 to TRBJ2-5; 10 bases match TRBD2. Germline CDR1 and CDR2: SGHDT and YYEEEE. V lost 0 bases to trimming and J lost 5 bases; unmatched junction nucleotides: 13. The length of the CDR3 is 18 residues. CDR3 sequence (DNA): TGTGCCAGCAGCTTGGGTTCTAATAGCGGGAGGCCGGGGGAGACCCAGTACTTC. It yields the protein CASSLGSNSGRPGETQYF.

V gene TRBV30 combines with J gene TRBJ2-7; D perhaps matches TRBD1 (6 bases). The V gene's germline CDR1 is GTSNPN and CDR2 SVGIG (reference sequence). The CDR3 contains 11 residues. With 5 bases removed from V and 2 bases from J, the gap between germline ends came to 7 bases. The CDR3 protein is CAWGDTYEQYF. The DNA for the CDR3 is TGTGCCTGGGGGGACACCTACGAGCAGTACTTC.

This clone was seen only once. This chain's CDR3 is CASSVSGRDYNEQFF. In DNA, the CDR3 is TGTGCCAGCAGCGTGAGCGGGAGAGACTACAATGAGCAGTTCTTC. This chain links TRBV9 with TRBJ2-1, with TRBD2 matching 8 bases. V lost 2 bases to trimming and J lost 3 bases; unmatched junction nucleotides: 4. Germline V gene sequence: CDR1 SGDLS, CDR2 YYNGEE. The CDR3 is 15 amino acids.

The CDR3, as DNA: TGTGCCAGCAGCTTAACAGTCATTCAGTACTTC. Translating it yields CASSLTVIQYF. This chain uses TRBV11-2 with TRBJ2-4; D gene unclear. V was cut by 2 bases and J by 9 bases, with 5 bases left in between. CDR1 is SGHAT, CDR2 FQNNGV, per germline. The CDR3 totals 11 residues.

Here the CDR3 reads CASSYEVRTYEQYF. CDR3 in DNA: TGTGCCAGCAGTTACGAGGTCAGAACCTACGAGCAGTACTTC. The V call is TRBV6-2 or TRBV6-3, the J call TRBJ2-7, with D unresolved. The CDR3 consists of 14 residues. CDR1 MNHEY and CDR2 SVGEGT come from the germline V gene. Trimming took 2 bases from V and 2 from J, leaving 10 bases between them.

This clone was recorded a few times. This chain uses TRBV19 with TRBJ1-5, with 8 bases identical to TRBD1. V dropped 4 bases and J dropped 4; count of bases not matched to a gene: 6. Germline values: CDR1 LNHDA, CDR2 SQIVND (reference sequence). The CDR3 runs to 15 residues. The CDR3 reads CASSTDRGGNQPQHF. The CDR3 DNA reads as TGTGCCAGTAGTACCGACAGGGGAGGAAATCAGCCCCAGCATTTT.

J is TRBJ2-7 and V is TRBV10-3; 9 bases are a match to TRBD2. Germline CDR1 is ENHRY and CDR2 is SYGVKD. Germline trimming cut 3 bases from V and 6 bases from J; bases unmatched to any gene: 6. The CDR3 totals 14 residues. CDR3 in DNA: TGTGCCATCAGTGACAATAGCGGGAGAGGCGAGCAGTACTTC. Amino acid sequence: CAISDNSGRGEQYF.

The CDR3 coding sequence is TGCGCCAGCAGCCACGGGAACACTGAAGCTTTCTTT. As protein: CASSHGNTEAFF. V gene TRBV4-3 combines with J gene TRBJ1-1, with D unresolved. Trimming removed 3 bases at V and 1 base at J, with 3 bases between. CDR1 LGHNA and CDR2 YSLEER come from the germline V gene. The CDR3 covers 12 residues.

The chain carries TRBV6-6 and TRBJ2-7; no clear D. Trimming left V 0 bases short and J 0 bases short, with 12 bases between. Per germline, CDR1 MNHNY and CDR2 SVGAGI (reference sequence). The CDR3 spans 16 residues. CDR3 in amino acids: CASSYSTDSNSYEQYF. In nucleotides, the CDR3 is TGTGCCAGCAGTTACTCAACAGATAGTAACTCCTACGAGCAGTACTTC.